A selection of T cell receptor beta chains follows, all from one sample in a study of shared clonotypes between healthy human individuals. Some clones are missing from TCRdb's copy, which holds only in-frame ones; the method was immunoSEQ multiplex PCR. The sample holds about 92,000 clones, approximately 63% seen once. The sample comprised memory CD8+ T cells sorted from blood. These receptors were taken from a man aged 30-40 years in good health. CDR3s include the opening cysteine and the closing phenylalanine or tryptophan. The order of the fields is D gene, V gene, J gene, clone size, CDR3 protein, CDR3 DNA. The D gene is left open where the match is weak. Clone sizes are given selectively: once, few, many, or a class where the clone is expanded.

D gene: -; V gene: TRBV7-2; J gene: TRBJ1-2; clone size: -; CDR3 protein: CASSLVDSAYGYTF; CDR3 DNA: TGTGCCAGCAGCTTGGTGGACAGTGCCTATGGCTACACCTTC
D gene: -; V gene: TRBV2; J gene: TRBJ2-3; clone size: -; CDR3 protein: CASSEYVSSTDTQYF; CDR3 DNA: TGTGCCAGCAGTGAATATGTATCTAGCACAGATACGCAGTATTTT
D gene: TRBD2; V gene: TRBV10-2; J gene: TRBJ2-7; clone size: -; CDR3 protein: CASSQTSGRAPYEQYF; CDR3 DNA: TGCGCCAGCAGTCAGACTAGCGGGAGGGCCCCCTACGAGCAGTACTTC
D gene: -; V gene: TRBV4-2; J gene: TRBJ1-2; clone size: -; CDR3 protein: CASSQFTGANYGYTF; CDR3 DNA: TGTGCCAGCAGCCAATTTACGGGGGCCAACTATGGCTACACCTTC
D gene: -; V gene: TRBV7-9; J gene: TRBJ2-1; clone size: -; CDR3 protein: CASSLATGAYNEQFF; CDR3 DNA: TGTGCCAGCAGCTTAGCGACGGGAGCCTACAATGAGCAGTTCTTC
D gene: -; V gene: TRBV28; J gene: TRBJ2-1; clone size: many; CDR3 protein: CASSLLDYEQFF; CDR3 DNA: TGTGCCAGCAGTTTACTAGACTATGAGCAGTTCTTC
D gene: -; V gene: TRBV12-5; J gene: TRBJ2-3; clone size: many; CDR3 protein: CASIVPGRWGLYSTDTQYF; CDR3 DNA: TGTGCTAGTATCGTCCCAGGGAGGTGGGGGTTGTACAGCACAGATACGCAGTATTTT
D gene: TRBD1; V gene: TRBV11-2; J gene: TRBJ2-7; clone size: -; CDR3 protein: CASSSAFSRPGGYEQYF; CDR3 DNA: TGTGCCAGCAGCTCGGCCTTTTCTAGGCCAGGGGGCTACGAGCAGTACTTC
D gene: -; V gene: TRBV6-5; J gene: TRBJ1-1; clone size: -; CDR3 protein: CASSYLEAFF; CDR3 DNA: TGTGCCAGCAGTTACCTAGAAGCTTTCTTT
D gene: -; V gene: TRBV7-2; J gene: TRBJ2-7; clone size: -; CDR3 protein: CASKKSARDNWYF; CDR3 DNA: TGTGCCAGCAAAAAAAGCGCCAGAGACAACTGGTACTTC
D gene: -; V gene: TRBV10-3; J gene: TRBJ2-1; clone size: -; CDR3 protein: CAISEPQARTGNYNEQFF; CDR3 DNA: TGTGCCATCAGTGAGCCCCAGGCCCGTACAGGGAACTACAATGAGCAGTTCTTC
D gene: -; V gene: TRBV7-9; J gene: TRBJ1-5; clone size: -; CDR3 protein: CASSLSQAGQPQHF; CDR3 DNA: TGTGCCAGCAGCTTATCGCAGGCGGGTCAGCCCCAGCATTTT
D gene: TRBD2; V gene: TRBV2; J gene: TRBJ2-7; clone size: few; CDR3 protein: CASRGSGSAYEQYF; CDR3 DNA: TGTGCCAGCAGGGGTAGCGGGAGCGCCTACGAGCAGTACTTC
D gene: -; V gene: TRBV11-2; J gene: TRBJ2-7; clone size: -; CDR3 protein: CASSPRPPPYEQYF; CDR3 DNA: TGTGCCAGCAGCCCTCGGCCGCCACCCTACGAGCAGTACTTC
D gene: -; V gene: TRBV7-9; J gene: TRBJ2-7; clone size: few; CDR3 protein: CASSLALWEKYEQYF; CDR3 DNA: TGTGCCAGCAGCTTAGCGCTATGGGAGAAATACGAGCAGTACTTC
D gene: TRBD1; V gene: TRBV28; J gene: TRBJ1-1; clone size: -; CDR3 protein: CASLQGITEAFF; CDR3 DNA: TGTGCCAGTTTACAGGGGATCACTGAAGCTTTCTTT
D gene: -; V gene: TRBV29-1; J gene: TRBJ1-2; clone size: -; CDR3 protein: CSVEGAGSRSFF; CDR3 DNA: TGCAGCGTTGAGGGGGCCGGCAGCCGGTCCTTCTTC
D gene: -; V gene: TRBV4-3; J gene: TRBJ2-7; clone size: -; CDR3 protein: CASSQGSTGSSYEQYF; CDR3 DNA: TGCGCCAGCAGCCAAGGGTCGACAGGTAGCTCCTACGAGCAGTACTTC
D gene: TRBD1; V gene: TRBV10-3; J gene: TRBJ1-4; clone size: -; CDR3 protein: CAAGGTDPEKLFF; CDR3 DNA: TGTGCCGCTGGGGGGACAGACCCTGAAAAACTGTTTTTT
D gene: -; V gene: TRBV27; J gene: TRBJ1-1; clone size: -; CDR3 protein: CASSLGSNTEAFF; CDR3 DNA: TGTGCCAGCAGTTTAGGGTCGAACACTGAAGCTTTCTTT
D gene: -; V gene: TRBV6-6; J gene: TRBJ2-5; clone size: few; CDR3 protein: CASSSGVESQTQYF; CDR3 DNA: TGTGCCAGCAGCTCTGGGGTTGAGTCACAGACCCAGTACTTC
D gene: TRBD1; V gene: TRBV6-6; J gene: TRBJ2-7; clone size: -; CDR3 protein: CASRPTGGDYEQYF; CDR3 DNA: TGTGCCAGCAGGCCGACAGGGGGGGACTACGAGCAGTACTTC
D gene: TRBD1; V gene: TRBV5-6; J gene: TRBJ1-5; clone size: -; CDR3 protein: CASSLGQGDQPQHF; CDR3 DNA: TGTGCCAGCAGCCTGGGACAGGGGGATCAGCCCCAGCATTTT
D gene: -; V gene: TRBV13; J gene: TRBJ2-2; clone size: -; CDR3 protein: CASSIRLGAGELFF; CDR3 DNA: TGTGCCAGCAGCATCCGGCTGGGCGCCGGGGAGCTGTTTTTT
D gene: TRBD1; V gene: TRBV6-4; J gene: TRBJ2-7; clone size: once; CDR3 protein: CASSYGTGGYEQYF; CDR3 DNA: TGTGCCAGCAGTTACGGCACAGGGGGTTACGAGCAGTACTTC
D gene: -; V gene: TRBV2; J gene: TRBJ2-1; clone size: -; CDR3 protein: CASSPQRWGNEQFF; CDR3 DNA: TGTGCCAGCAGTCCGCAGCGATGGGGGAATGAGCAGTTCTTC
D gene: -; V gene: TRBV30; J gene: TRBJ2-5; clone size: once; CDR3 protein: CAWTRAVGRETQYF; CDR3 DNA: TGTGCCTGGACGCGGGCGGTGGGGCGGGAGACCCAGTACTTC
D gene: TRBD2; V gene: TRBV7-3; J gene: TRBJ2-1; clone size: -; CDR3 protein: CASSSTSGSTYNEQFF; CDR3 DNA: TGTGCCAGCAGCTCCACTAGCGGGAGCACCTACAATGAGCAGTTCTTC
D gene: -; V gene: TRBV7-9; J gene: TRBJ1-4; clone size: few; CDR3 protein: CASSLGPSAEKLFF; CDR3 DNA: TGTGCCAGCAGCCTGGGACCGTCGGCAGAAAAACTGTTTTTT
D gene: -; V gene: TRBV5-4; J gene: TRBJ2-7; clone size: -; CDR3 protein: CASSFDTGDYEQYF; CDR3 DNA: TGTGCCAGCAGCTTCGACACAGGAGACTACGAGCAGTACTTC
D gene: TRBD2; V gene: TRBV27; J gene: TRBJ2-2; clone size: few; CDR3 protein: CASSLSGPFGSREGPGELFF; CDR3 DNA: TGTGCCAGCAGTTTATCCGGCCCTTTTGGTTCACGGGAGGGCCCCGGGGAGCTGTTTTTT
D gene: -; V gene: TRBV12-2; J gene: TRBJ2-5; clone size: -; CDR3 protein: CASRFTDTREGETQYF; CDR3 DNA: TGTGCAAGTCGCTTTACGGACACCCGGGAGGGAGAGACCCAGTACTTC
D gene: TRBD2; V gene: TRBV29-1; J gene: TRBJ2-7; clone size: few; CDR3 protein: CSVELAGEGEQYF; CDR3 DNA: TGCAGCGTTGAACTCGCGGGAGAGGGAGAGCAGTACTTC
D gene: -; V gene: TRBV28; J gene: TRBJ2-1; clone size: -; CDR3 protein: CASSLRQLNEQFF; CDR3 DNA: TGTGCCAGCAGTTTACGGCAGCTCAATGAGCAGTTCTTC
D gene: -; V gene: TRBV7-2; J gene: TRBJ2-1; clone size: -; CDR3 protein: CASSLGLGGDEQFF; CDR3 DNA: TGTGCCAGCAGCTTAGGCCTCGGCGGGGATGAGCAGTTCTTC
D gene: TRBD1; V gene: TRBV7-9; J gene: TRBJ2-7; clone size: once; CDR3 protein: CASSITGVAFDF; CDR3 DNA: TGTGCCAGCAGTATAACAGGGGTTGCGTTTGACTTC
D gene: -; V gene: TRBV7-2; J gene: TRBJ2-2; clone size: -; CDR3 protein: CASSLDFTGELFF; CDR3 DNA: TGTGCCAGCAGCTTAGATTTCACCGGGGAGCTGTTTTTT
D gene: -; V gene: TRBV2; J gene: TRBJ2-7; clone size: few; CDR3 protein: CASSDTGYYEQYF; CDR3 DNA: TGTGCCAGCAGTGACACCGGGTATTACGAGCAGTACTTC
D gene: -; V gene: TRBV19; J gene: TRBJ1-5; clone size: -; CDR3 protein: CASSNGLVNQPQHF; CDR3 DNA: TGTGCCAGTAGTAACGGACTGGTGAATCAGCCCCAGCATTTT
D gene: TRBD2; V gene: TRBV19; J gene: TRBJ2-2; clone size: many; CDR3 protein: CASSMMKTSGSIPDTGELFF; CDR3 DNA: TGTGCCAGTAGTATGATGAAGACTAGCGGGAGTATCCCGGACACCGGGGAGCTGTTTTTT
D gene: -; V gene: TRBV6-6; J gene: TRBJ2-3; clone size: once; CDR3 protein: CASSYSMETDTQYF; CDR3 DNA: TGTGCCAGCAGTTACTCTATGGAAACAGATACGCAGTATTTT
D gene: -; V gene: TRBV21-1; J gene: TRBJ2-7; clone size: -; CDR3 protein: CASREGELRSGSPRGEQYF; CDR3 DNA: TGTGCCAGCCGAGAGGGGGAATTACGAAGCGGGAGCCCTCGGGGCGAGCAGTACTTC
D gene: -; V gene: TRBV7-9; J gene: TRBJ2-3; clone size: -; CDR3 protein: CASSYPTDTQYF; CDR3 DNA: TGTGCCAGCAGCTACCCCACAGATACGCAGTATTTT
D gene: TRBD1; V gene: TRBV29-1; J gene: TRBJ1-4; clone size: -; CDR3 protein: CSVKTGIEKLFF; CDR3 DNA: TGCAGCGTCAAGACAGGGATTGAAAAACTGTTTTTT
D gene: -; V gene: TRBV28; J gene: TRBJ2-7; clone size: once; CDR3 protein: CASSLGFYEQYF; CDR3 DNA: TGTGCCAGCAGCTTGGGGTTTTACGAGCAGTACTTC
D gene: -; V gene: TRBV9; J gene: TRBJ1-1; clone size: -; CDR3 protein: CASSVQAVGAGRGAFF; CDR3 DNA: TGTGCCAGCAGCGTTCAAGCGGTGGGGGCGGGTAGGGGAGCTTTCTTT
D gene: -; V gene: TRBV4-1; J gene: TRBJ1-5; clone size: -; CDR3 protein: CASSPNSGDQPQHF; CDR3 DNA: TGCGCCAGCAGCCCGAACTCAGGGGATCAGCCCCAGCATTTT
D gene: TRBD2; V gene: TRBV5-8; J gene: TRBJ2-4; clone size: -; CDR3 protein: CASSLGLAGHSQYF; CDR3 DNA: TGTGCCAGCAGCTTGGGACTAGCCGGTCACTCGCAGTACTTC
D gene: TRBD2; V gene: TRBV6-1; J gene: TRBJ2-5; clone size: -; CDR3 protein: CASSDSAGGPETQYF; CDR3 DNA: TGTGCCAGCAGTGACTCAGCGGGAGGGCCAGAGACCCAGTACTTC
D gene: -; V gene: TRBV11-1; J gene: TRBJ1-1; clone size: few; CDR3 protein: CASRDTLWTEAFF; CDR3 DNA: TGTGCCAGCCGGGACACCTTGTGGACTGAAGCTTTCTTT
D gene: -; V gene: TRBV2; J gene: TRBJ1-2; clone size: -; CDR3 protein: CASSEPRGGSAYGYTF; CDR3 DNA: TGTGCCAGCAGTGAACCTAGGGGGGGGTCGGCCTATGGCTACACCTTC
D gene: -; V gene: TRBV10-3; J gene: TRBJ2-7; clone size: many; CDR3 protein: CAISVGDNYEQYF; CDR3 DNA: TGTGCCATCAGTGTTGGGGACAACTACGAGCAGTACTTC
D gene: -; V gene: TRBV2; J gene: TRBJ2-7; clone size: -; CDR3 protein: CASSDRTVQQYF; CDR3 DNA: TGTGCCAGCAGTGATAGGACAGTACAGCAGTACTTC
D gene: TRBD1; V gene: TRBV6-1; J gene: TRBJ1-5; clone size: -; CDR3 protein: CATRQGESQPQHF; CDR3 DNA: TGTGCCACCAGACAGGGGGAAAGCCAGCCCCAGCATTTT
D gene: -; V gene: TRBV27; J gene: TRBJ2-3; clone size: -; CDR3 protein: CASSLGLALGTQYF; CDR3 DNA: TGTGCCAGCAGTTTAGGGCTAGCACTTGGTACGCAGTATTTT
D gene: -; V gene: TRBV4-1; J gene: TRBJ2-3; clone size: -; CDR3 protein: CASSQGGLQADTQYF; CDR3 DNA: TGCGCCAGCAGCCAGGGGGGGCTTCAGGCAGATACGCAGTATTTT